This TCR beta chain stems from a study of glioma-infiltrating T cells after dendritic cell vaccination. V lost 4 bases and J lost 6, with 9 bases in between. Germline CDR1 PRHDT, CDR2 FYEKMQ (reference sequence). This CDR3 comprises 12 residues. The PCR used 60 V beta and 13 J beta primers. Sequenced by immunoSEQ multiplex PCR; TCRdb stores in-frame clones only, minus some. The sample holds approximately 82,000 clones; 85% to 90% are singletons and the top ten take roughly 3.2%. PBMC sampling occurred before vaccination, two weeks after the third dose, and at progression. This receptor was identified in a human donor with glioblastoma. This material consisted of blood, taken before dendritic cell vaccination. The rearrangement links TRBV13 to TRBJ1-1, with no clear D. This CDR3 reads CASSSSGSEAFF. The CDR3 nucleotides read TGTGCCAGCAGCTCCTCCGGGTCTGAAGCTTTCTTT.